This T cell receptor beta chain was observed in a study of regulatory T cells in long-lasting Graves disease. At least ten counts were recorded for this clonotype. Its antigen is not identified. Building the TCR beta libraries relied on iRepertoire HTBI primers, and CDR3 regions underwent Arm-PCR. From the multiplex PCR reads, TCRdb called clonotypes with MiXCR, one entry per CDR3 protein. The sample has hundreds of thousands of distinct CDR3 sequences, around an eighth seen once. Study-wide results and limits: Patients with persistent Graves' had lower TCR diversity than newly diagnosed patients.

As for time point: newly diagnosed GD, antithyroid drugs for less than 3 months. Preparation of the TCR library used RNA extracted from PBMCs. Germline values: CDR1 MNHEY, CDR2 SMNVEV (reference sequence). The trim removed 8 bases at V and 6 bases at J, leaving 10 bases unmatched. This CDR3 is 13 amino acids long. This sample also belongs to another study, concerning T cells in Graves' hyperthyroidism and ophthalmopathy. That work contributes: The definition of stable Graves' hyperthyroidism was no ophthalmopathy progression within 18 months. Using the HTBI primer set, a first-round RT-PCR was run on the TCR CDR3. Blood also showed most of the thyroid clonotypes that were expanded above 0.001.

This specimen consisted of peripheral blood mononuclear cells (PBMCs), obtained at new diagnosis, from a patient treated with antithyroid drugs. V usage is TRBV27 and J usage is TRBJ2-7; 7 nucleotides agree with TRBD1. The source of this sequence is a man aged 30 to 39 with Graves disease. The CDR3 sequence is CASYDDRVSEQYF. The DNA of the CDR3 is TGTGCCAGCTATGACGACAGGGTCAGCGAGCAGTACTTC.